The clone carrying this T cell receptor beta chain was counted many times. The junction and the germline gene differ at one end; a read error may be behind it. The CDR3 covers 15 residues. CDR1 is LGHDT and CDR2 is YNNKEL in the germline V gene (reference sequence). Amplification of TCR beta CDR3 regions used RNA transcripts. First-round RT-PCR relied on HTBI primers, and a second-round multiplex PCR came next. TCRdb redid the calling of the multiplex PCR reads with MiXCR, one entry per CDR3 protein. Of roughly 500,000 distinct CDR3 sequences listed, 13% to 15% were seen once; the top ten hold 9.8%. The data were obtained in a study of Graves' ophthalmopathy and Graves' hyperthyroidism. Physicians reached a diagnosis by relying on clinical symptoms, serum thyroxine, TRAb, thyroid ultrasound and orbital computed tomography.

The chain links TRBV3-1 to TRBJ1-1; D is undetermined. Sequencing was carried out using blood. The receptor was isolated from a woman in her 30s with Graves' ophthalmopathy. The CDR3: CASSQDPGLNTEAFF. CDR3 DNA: TGCGCCAGCAGCCAAGATCCTGGCCTGAACACTGAAGCTTTCTTT.